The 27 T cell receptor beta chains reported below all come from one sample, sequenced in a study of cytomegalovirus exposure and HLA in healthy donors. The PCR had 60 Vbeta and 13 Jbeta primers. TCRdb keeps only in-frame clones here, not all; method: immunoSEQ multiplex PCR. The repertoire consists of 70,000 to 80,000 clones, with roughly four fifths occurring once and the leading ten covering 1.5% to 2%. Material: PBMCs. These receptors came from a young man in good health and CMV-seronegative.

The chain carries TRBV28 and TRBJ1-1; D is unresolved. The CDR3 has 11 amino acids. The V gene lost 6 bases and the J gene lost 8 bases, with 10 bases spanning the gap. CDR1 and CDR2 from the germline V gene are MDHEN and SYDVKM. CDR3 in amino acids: CASRQTAEAFF. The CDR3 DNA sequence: TGTGCCAGCAGGCAAACAGCCGAAGCTTTCTTT.

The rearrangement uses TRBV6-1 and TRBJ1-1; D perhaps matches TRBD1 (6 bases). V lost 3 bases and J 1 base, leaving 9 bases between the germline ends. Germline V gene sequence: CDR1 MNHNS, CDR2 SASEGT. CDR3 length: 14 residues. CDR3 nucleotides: TGTGCCAGCAGTGATCAGGGGACGAACACTGAAGCTTTCTTT. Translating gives CASSDQGTNTEAFF.

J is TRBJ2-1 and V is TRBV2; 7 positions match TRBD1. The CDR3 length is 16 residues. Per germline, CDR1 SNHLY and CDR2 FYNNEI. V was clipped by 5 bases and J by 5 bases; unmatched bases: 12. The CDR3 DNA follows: TGTGCCAGCAGTTGGGACAGAACCAAACTTAACAATGAGCAGTTCTTC. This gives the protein CASSWDRTKLNNEQFF.

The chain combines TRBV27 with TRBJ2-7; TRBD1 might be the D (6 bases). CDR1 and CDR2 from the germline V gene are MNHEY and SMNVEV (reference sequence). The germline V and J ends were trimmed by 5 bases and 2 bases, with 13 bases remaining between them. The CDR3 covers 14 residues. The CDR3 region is CASSLTGSPYEQYF. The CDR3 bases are TGTGCCAGCAGTCTGACAGGTTCCCCCTACGAGCAGTACTTC.

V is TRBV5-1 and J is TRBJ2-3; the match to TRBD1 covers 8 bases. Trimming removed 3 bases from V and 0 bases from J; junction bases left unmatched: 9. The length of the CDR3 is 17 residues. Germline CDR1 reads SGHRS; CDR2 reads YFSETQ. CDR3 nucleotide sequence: TGCGCCAGCAGCTGGGGGACAGGCTCCCCAAGCACAGATACGCAGTATTTT. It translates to CASSWGTGSPSTDTQYF.

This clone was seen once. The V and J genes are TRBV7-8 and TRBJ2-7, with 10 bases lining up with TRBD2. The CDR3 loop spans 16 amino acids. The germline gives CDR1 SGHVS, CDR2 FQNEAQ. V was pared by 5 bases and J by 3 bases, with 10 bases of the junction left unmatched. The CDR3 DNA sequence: TGTGCCAGCAGCGTAACTAGCGGGGTTACCTTCTACGAGCAGTACTTC. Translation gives CASSVTSGVTFYEQYF.

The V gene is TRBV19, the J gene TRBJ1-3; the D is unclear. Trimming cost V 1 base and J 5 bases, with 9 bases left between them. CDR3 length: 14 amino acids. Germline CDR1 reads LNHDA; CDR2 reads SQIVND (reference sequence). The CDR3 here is CASSIVAARNTIYF. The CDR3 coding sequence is TGTGCCAGTAGTATAGTGGCCGCCCGAAACACCATATATTTT.

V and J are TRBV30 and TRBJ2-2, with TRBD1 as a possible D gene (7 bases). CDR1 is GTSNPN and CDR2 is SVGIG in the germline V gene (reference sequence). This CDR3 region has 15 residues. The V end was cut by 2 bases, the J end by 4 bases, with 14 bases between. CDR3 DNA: TGTGCCTGGAGTACCAGGGGGGTCACCACCGGGGAGCTGTTTTTT. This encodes CAWSTRGVTTGELFF.

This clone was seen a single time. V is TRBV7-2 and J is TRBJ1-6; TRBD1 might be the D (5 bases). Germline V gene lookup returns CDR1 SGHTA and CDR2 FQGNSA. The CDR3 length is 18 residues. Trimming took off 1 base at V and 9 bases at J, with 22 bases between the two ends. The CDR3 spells CASSLGGGPPVLGSPLHF. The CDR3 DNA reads TGTGCCAGCAGCTTAGGGGGGGGACCACCGGTGTTAGGTTCACCCCTCCACTTT. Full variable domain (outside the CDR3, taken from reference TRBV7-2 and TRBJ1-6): GAGVSQSPSNKVTEKGKDVELRCDPISGHTALYWYRQSLGQGLEFLIYFQGNSAPDKSGLPSDRFSAERTGGSVSTLTIQRTQQEDSAVYLCASSLGGGPPVLGSPLHFGNGTRLTVT.

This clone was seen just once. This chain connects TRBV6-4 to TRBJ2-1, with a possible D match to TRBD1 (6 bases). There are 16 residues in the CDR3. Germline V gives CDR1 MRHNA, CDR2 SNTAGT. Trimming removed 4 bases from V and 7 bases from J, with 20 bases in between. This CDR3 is CASSAIGGKGMNEQFF. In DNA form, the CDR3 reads TGTGCCAGCAGTGCCATTGGGGGCAAGGGGATGAATGAGCAGTTCTTC.

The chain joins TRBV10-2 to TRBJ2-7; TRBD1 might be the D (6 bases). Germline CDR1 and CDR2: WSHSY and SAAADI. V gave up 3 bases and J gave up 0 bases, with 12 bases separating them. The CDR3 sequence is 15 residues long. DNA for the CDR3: TGCGCCAGCAGTGACCCTACAGGGAGCTCCTACGAGCAGTACTTC. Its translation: CASSDPTGSSYEQYF.

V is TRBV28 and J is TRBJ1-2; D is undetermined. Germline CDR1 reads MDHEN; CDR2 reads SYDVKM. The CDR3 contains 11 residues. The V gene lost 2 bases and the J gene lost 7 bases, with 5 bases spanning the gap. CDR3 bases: TGTGCCAGCAGTTTAGTCGGTGGCTACACCTTC. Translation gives CASSLVGGYTF.

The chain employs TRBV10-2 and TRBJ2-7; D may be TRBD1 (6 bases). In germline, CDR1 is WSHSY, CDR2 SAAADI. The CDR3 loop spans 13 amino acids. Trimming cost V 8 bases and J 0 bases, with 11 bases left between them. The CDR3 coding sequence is TGCGCCAGCTCCCAGGGGTTCTCCTACGAGCAGTACTTC. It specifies CASSQGFSYEQYF.

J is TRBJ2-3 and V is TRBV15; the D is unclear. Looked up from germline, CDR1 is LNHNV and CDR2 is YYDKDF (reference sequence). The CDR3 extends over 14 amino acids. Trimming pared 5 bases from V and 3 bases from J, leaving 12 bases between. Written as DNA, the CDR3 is TGTGCCACCAGCTCCCGGGTGAGAACAGATACGCAGTATTTT. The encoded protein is CATSSRVRTDTQYF.

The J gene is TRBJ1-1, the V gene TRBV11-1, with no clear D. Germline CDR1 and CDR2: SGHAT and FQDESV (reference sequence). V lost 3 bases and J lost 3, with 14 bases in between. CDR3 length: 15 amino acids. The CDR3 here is CASSFAVAAYTEAFF. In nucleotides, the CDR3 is TGTGCCAGCAGCTTCGCTGTAGCTGCGTACACTGAAGCTTTCTTT.

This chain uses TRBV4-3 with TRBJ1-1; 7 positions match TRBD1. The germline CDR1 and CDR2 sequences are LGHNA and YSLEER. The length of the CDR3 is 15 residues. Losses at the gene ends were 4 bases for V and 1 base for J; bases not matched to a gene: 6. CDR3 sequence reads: CASSRGTASNTEAFF. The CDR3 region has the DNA TGCGCCAGCAGCCGAGGGACAGCGTCGAACACTGAAGCTTTCTTT.

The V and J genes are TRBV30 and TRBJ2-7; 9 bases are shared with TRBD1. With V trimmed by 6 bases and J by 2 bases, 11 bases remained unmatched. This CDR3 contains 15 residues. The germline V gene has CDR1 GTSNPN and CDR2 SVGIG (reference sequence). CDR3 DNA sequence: TGTGCCTGTACAACGCTAGGACAGGGGACCTACGAGCAGTACTTC. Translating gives CACTTLGQGTYEQYF.

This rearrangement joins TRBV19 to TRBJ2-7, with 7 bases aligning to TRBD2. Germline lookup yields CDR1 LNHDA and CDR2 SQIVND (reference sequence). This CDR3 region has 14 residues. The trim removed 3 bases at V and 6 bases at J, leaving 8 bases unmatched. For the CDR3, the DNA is TGTGCCAGTAGTATTTCAGCGGGAAGGAGCGAGCAGTACTTC. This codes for CASSISAGRSEQYF.

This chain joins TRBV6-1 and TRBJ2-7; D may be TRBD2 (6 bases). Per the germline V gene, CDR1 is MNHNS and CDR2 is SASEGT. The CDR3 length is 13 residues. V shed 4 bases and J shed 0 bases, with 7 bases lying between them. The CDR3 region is CASSVSGSYEQYF. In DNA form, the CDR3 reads TGTGCCAGCAGTGTTAGCGGCTCCTACGAGCAGTACTTC.

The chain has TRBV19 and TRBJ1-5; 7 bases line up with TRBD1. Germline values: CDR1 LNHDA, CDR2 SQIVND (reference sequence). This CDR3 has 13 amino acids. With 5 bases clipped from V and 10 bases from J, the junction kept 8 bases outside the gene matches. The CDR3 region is CASSADRAGPQHF. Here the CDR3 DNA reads TGTGCCAGTAGTGCCGACAGGGCTGGCCCCCAGCATTTT. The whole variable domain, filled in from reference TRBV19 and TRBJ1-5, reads DGGITQSPKYLFRKEGQNVTLSCEQNLNHDAMYWYRQDPGQGLRLIYYSQIVNDFQKGDIAEGYSVSREKKESFPLTVTSAQKNPTAFYLCASSADRAGPQHFGDGTRLSIL.

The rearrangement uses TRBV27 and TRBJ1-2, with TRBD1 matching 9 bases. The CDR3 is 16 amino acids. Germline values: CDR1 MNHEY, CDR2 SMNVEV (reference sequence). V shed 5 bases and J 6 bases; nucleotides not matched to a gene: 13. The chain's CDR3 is CASSPRPTGGVDGYTF. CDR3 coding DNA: TGTGCCAGCAGTCCAAGACCTACAGGGGGCGTGGATGGCTACACCTTC.

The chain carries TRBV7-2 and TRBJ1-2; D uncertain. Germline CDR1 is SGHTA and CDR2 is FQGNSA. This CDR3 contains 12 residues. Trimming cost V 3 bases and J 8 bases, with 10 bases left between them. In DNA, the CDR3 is TGTGCCAGCAGCTTTGGACTAACGGGCTACACCTTC. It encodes CASSFGLTGYTF.

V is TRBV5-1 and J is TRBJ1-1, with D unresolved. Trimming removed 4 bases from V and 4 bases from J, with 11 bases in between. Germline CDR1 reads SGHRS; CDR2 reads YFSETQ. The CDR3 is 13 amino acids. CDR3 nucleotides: TGCGCCAGCAGCCCCCTTACCGGCACTGAAGCTTTCTTT. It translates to CASSPLTGTEAFF.

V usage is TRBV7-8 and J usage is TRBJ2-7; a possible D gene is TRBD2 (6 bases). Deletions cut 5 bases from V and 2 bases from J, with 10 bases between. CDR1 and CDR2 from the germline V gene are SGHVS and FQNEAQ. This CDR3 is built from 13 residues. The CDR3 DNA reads TGTGCCAGCAGCCGGGACTCACCCTACGAGCAGTACTTC. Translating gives CASSRDSPYEQYF.

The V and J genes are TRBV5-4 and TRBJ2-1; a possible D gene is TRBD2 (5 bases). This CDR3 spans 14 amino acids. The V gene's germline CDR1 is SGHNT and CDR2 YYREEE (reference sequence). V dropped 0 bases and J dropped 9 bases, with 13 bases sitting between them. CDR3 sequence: CASSLASSGGEQFF. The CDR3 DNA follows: TGTGCCAGCAGCTTGGCCAGTAGTGGAGGTGAGCAGTTCTTC.

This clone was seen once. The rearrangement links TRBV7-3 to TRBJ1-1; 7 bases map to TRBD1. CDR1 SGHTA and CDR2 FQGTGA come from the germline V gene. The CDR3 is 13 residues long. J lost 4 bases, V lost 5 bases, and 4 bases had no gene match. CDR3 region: CASSPTGTTEAFF. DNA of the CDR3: TGTGCCAGCAGCCCGACAGGGACCACTGAAGCTTTCTTT.

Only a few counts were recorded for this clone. For the CDR3, the DNA is TGTGCCAGCAGTTTCGGCAGGGGGAGAGACGAGCAGTACTTC. It yields the protein CASSFGRGRDEQYF. The chain recombines TRBV28 with TRBJ2-7, with 7 bases that match TRBD1. The CDR3 loop spans 14 amino acids. Trimming cost V 3 bases and J 5 bases; bases outside gene matches: 7. Per germline, CDR1 MDHEN and CDR2 SYDVKM.